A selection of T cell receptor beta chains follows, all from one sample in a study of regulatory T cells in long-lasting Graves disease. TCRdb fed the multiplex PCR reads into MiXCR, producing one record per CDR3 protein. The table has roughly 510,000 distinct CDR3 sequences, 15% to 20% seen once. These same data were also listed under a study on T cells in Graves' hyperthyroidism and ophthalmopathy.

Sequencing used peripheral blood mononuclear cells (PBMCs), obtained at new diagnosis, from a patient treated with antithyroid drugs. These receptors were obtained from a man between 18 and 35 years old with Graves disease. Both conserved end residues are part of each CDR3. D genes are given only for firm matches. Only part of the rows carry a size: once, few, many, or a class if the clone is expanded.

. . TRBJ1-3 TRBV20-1 CSARDSNSGNTIYF TGCAGTGCTAGGGACAGTAACTCTGGAAACACCATATATTTT
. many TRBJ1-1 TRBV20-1 CSARDRGRLTEAFF TGCAGTGCTAGAGATCGCGGGCGGCTCACTGAAGCTTTCTTT
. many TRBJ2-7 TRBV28 CASSADRSLGQYF TGTGCCAGCAGTGCCGACAGGTCCTTAGGGCAGTACTTC
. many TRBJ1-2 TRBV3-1 CASSTRDGDYGYTF TGTGCCAGCAGCACTCGGGACGGAGACTATGGCTACACCTTC
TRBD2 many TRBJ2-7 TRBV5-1 CASSLESGRFSYEQYF TGCGCCAGCAGCTTGGAAAGCGGGAGGTTCTCCTACGAGCAGTACTTC
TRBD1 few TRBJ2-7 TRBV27 CASGNTGTGPNEQYF TGTGCCAGCGGAAACACCGGGACAGGGCCTAACGAGCAGTACTTC
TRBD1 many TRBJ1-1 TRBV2 CASSPSGRGREAFF TGTGCCAGCAGCCCATCGGGCAGGGGGCGCGAAGCTTTCTTT
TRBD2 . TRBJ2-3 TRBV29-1 CSADVSGSGPDTQYF TGCAGCGCCGACGTTAGCGGGAGTGGCCCAGATACGCAGTATTTT
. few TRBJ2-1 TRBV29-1 CSARGREGSYNEQFF TGCAGCGCCAGGGGGCGGGAGGGCTCCTACAATGAGCAGTTCTTC
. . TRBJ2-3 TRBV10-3 CAISYSIESANPSPDTQYF TGTGCCATCAGTTACTCGATCGAATCCGCAAACCCGTCCCCAGATACGCAGTATTTT
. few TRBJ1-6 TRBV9 CASSVGGSNSPLHF TGTGCCAGCAGCGTAGGAGGGAGCAATTCACCCCTCCACTTT
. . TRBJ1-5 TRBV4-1 CASSQVQNSNRPQHF TGCGCCAGCAGCCAAGTTCAGAATAGCAATCGGCCCCAGCATTTT
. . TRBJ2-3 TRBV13 CASSFRQVFFADTQYF TGTGCCAGCAGCTTTCGTCAGGTCTTTTTTGCAGATACGCAGTATTTT
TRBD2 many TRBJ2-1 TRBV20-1 CSARLAGGTNEQFF TGCAGTGCTAGACTAGCGGGAGGGACCAATGAGCAGTTCTTC
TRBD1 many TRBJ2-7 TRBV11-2 CASSLVGQGRYEQYF TGTGCCAGCAGCTTAGTGGGACAGGGGCGCTACGAGCAGTACTTC
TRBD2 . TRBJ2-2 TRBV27 CASSSRLATNTGELFF TGTGCCAGCAGTTCCCGACTAGCGACGAACACCGGGGAGCTGTTTTTT
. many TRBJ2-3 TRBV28 CASSAALGTQYF TGTGCCAGCAGTGCTGCATTGGGTACGCAGTATTTT
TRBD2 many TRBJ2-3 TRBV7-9 CASRGTSRLTDTQYF TGTGCCAGCAGGGGGACTAGTCGTCTCACAGATACGCAGTATTTT
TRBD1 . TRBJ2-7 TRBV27 CASSNSIGTGSYEQYF TGTGCCAGCAGTAATTCCATCGGGACAGGTAGCTACGAGCAGTACTTC
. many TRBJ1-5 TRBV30 CAWSVGGGPSNQPQHF TGTGCCTGGAGTGTTGGGGGGGGCCCTTCCAATCAGCCCCAGCATTTT